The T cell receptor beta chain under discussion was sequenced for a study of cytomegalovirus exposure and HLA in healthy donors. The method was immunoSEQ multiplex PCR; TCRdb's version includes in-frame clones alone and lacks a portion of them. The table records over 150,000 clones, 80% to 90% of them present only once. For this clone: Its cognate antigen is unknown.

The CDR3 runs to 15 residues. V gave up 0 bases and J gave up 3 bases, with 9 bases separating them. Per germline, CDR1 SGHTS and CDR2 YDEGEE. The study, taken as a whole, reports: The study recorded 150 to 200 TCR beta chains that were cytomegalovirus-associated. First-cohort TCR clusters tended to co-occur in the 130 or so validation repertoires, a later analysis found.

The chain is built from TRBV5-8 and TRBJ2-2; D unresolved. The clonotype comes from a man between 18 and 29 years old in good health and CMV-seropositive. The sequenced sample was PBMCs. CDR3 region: CASSLEPRYTGELFF. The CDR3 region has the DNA TGTGCCAGCAGCTTGGAGCCGCGGTACACCGGGGAGCTGTTTTTT.